Listed here are 32 T cell receptor beta chains from one sample, sequenced in a study of cytomegalovirus exposure and HLA in healthy donors. It was with 60 Vbeta and 13 Jbeta primers that the PCR ran. Here immunoSEQ multiplex PCR was the method, and the copy in TCRdb shows in-frame clones only, minus some. The sample has under 200,000 clones; approximately 80% are singletons. Sequences were obtained from PBMCs. The source is a woman aged 25-40 years in good health and CMV-seropositive.

The gene calls are TRBV11-2 and TRBJ1-1; D is unresolved. This CDR3 spans 13 amino acids. V was trimmed by 3 bases and J by 1 base, leaving 6 bases between them. Germline V gene lookup returns CDR1 SGHAT and CDR2 FQNNGV. Here the CDR3 DNA reads TGTGCCAGCAGCTTTGGCAGGAACACTGAAGCTTTCTTT. Translated: CASSFGRNTEAFF.

The V call is TRBV27, the J call TRBJ1-5; no clear D. This CDR3 is 14 amino acids long. Looked up from germline, CDR1 is MNHEY and CDR2 is SMNVEV (reference sequence). With 2 bases removed from V and 1 base from J, the gap between germline ends came to 6 bases. The CDR3 DNA is TGTGCCAGCAGTTTAGGCAGGAGCAATCAGCCCCAGCATTTT. Translating it yields CASSLGRSNQPQHF.

The chain is built from TRBV30 and TRBJ1-4; D possibly corresponds to TRBD1 (6 bases). V was shortened by 0 bases and J by 4 bases, with 15 bases between the two germline ends. CDR1 GTSNPN and CDR2 SVGIG come from the germline V gene (reference sequence). The CDR3 runs to 16 residues. The CDR3 sequence: CAWSVQGTRFNEKLFF. The CDR3 nucleotides are TGTGCCTGGAGTGTACAGGGTACGCGCTTTAATGAAAAACTGTTTTTT. The variable domain in full, with the rest retrieved from reference TRBV30 and TRBJ1-4, is SQTIHQWPATLVQPVGSPLSLECTVEGTSNPNLYWYRQAAGRGLQLLFYSVGIGQISSEVPQNLSASRPQDRQFILSSKKLLLSDSGFYLCAWSVQGTRFNEKLFFGSGTQLSVL.

This clone was detected only a few times. The V gene is TRBV9, the J gene TRBJ2-3, with 9 bases lining up with TRBD2. Trimming took 3 bases from V and 4 from J; bases not matched to a gene: 6. The CDR3 totals 15 residues. From germline, CDR1 is SGDLS and CDR2 YYNGEE. The CDR3 DNA sequence: TGTGCCAGCAGCGAGAGGGGCGGGAGGGCAGATACGCAGTATTTT. It translates to CASSERGGRADTQYF.

This clone was observed a single time. The chain employs TRBV5-5 and TRBJ2-1; no definite D call. Germline CDR1 and CDR2: SGHKS and YYEKEE (reference sequence). V gave up 0 bases and J gave up 7 bases, with 14 bases separating them. There are 15 residues in the CDR3. In nucleotides, the CDR3 is TGTGCCAGCAGCTTGGCCTACGAAGAATGGAATGAGCAGTTCTTC. This codes for CASSLAYEEWNEQFF.

This chain uses TRBV4-1 with TRBJ2-1; D perhaps matches TRBD2 (6 bases). This CDR3 has 16 amino acids. CDR1 is MGHRA, CDR2 YSYEKL, per germline. Trimming removed 2 bases from V and 3 bases from J, with 14 bases in between. The CDR3 loop reads CASSQPLRGSYNEQFF. CDR3 DNA sequence: TGCGCCAGCAGCCAACCCCTCCGGGGGAGCTACAATGAGCAGTTCTTC.

This rearrangement joins TRBV6-6 to TRBJ2-7; D unclear. The germline CDR1 and CDR2 sequences are MNHNY and SVGAGI (reference sequence). This CDR3 is built from 11 residues. Trimming shortened V by 4 bases and J by 3 bases, and 4 bases separated the two germline ends. The CDR3 DNA sequence: TGTGCCAGCAGTTCCGTCTACGAGCAGTACTTC. Amino acid sequence: CASSSVYEQYF.

This chain joins TRBV6-6 and TRBJ2-7; D may be TRBD1 (6 bases). Germline V gene lookup returns CDR1 MNHNY and CDR2 SVGAGI (reference sequence). Trimming removed 7 bases from V and 3 bases from J, with 16 bases in between. CDR3 length: 14 amino acids. Here the CDR3 reads CASKPLGTNYEQYF. The CDR3, as DNA: TGTGCCAGCAAACCACTCGGGACAAACTACGAGCAGTACTTC.

This sequence joins TRBV10-2 and TRBJ2-3; 7 bases map to TRBD2. The V and J ends lost 5 bases and 2 bases, in that order; junction bases with no gene match: 4. Germline V lookup: CDR1 WSHSY, CDR2 SAAADI. The CDR3 totals 14 residues. The CDR3 loop reads CASSLAAITDTQYF. CDR3 DNA: TGCGCCAGCAGTCTAGCGGCGATCACAGATACGCAGTATTTT.

In regard to this clone: One end of the junction varies from germline; a read error may be responsible. This chain uses TRBV28 with TRBJ2-5, with 8 nucleotides matching TRBD2. Germline V gene sequence: CDR1 MDHEN, CDR2 SYDVKM. There are 14 residues in the CDR3. CDR3 sequence: CASNKLAVQEAQYF. Written as DNA, the CDR3 is TGTGCCAGCAATAAACTAGCGGTCCAAGAGGCCCAGTACTTC.

V usage is TRBV27 and J usage is TRBJ1-2; D is unresolved. This CDR3 is 14 amino acids long. V was clipped by 2 bases and J by 0 bases, with 7 bases between them. Germline loops: CDR1 MNHEY, CDR2 SMNVEV (reference sequence). CDR3 residues: CASSLTAANYGYTF. In DNA, the CDR3 is TGTGCCAGCAGTTTAACAGCTGCTAACTATGGCTACACCTTC.

The gene calls are TRBV29-1 and TRBJ2-3, with 8 positions matching TRBD2. This CDR3 is built from 14 residues. Germline lookup yields CDR1 SQVTM and CDR2 ANQGSEA. V lost 8 bases to trimming and J lost 3 bases; unmatched junction nucleotides: 10. The CDR3 loop is CSTGGAFRTDTQYF. CDR3 nucleotide sequence: TGCAGCACCGGGGGGGCGTTTAGAACAGATACGCAGTATTTT.

In this sample, this clone turned up once. The chain is built from TRBV27 and TRBJ2-7, with 9 positions matching TRBD1. Germline values: CDR1 MNHEY, CDR2 SMNVEV (reference sequence). V was clipped by 5 bases and J by 1 base; unmatched bases: 15. The CDR3 contains 18 residues. The CDR3 coding sequence is TGTGCCAGCAGTATGACCCGGGACAGGGAAGACGAGTCCTACGAGCAGTACTTC. This codes for CASSMTRDREDESYEQYF.

The chain has TRBV18 and TRBJ2-2; 11 nucleotides line up with TRBD2. The ends lost 4 bases at V and 2 bases at J; junction bases unmatched: 9. The CDR3 is made up of 18 amino acids. The germline CDR1 and CDR2 sequences are KGHSH and LQKENI. The CDR3 protein is CASSQLAGGPINTGELFF. For the CDR3, the DNA is TGTGCCAGCTCACAGCTAGCGGGAGGACCTATCAACACCGGGGAGCTGTTTTTT.

V usage is TRBV15 and J usage is TRBJ2-3, with no clear D. V gave up 0 bases and J gave up 4 bases, with 8 bases separating them. The CDR3 is 14 amino acids. CDR1 and CDR2 from the germline V gene are LNHNV and YYDKDF (reference sequence). The CDR3 here is CATSRDSPADTQYF. The CDR3 region has the DNA TGTGCCACCAGCAGAGATAGCCCTGCAGATACGCAGTATTTT.

This chain uses TRBV5-1 with TRBJ2-7; 7 positions agree with TRBD1. Trimming removed 5 bases from V and 3 bases from J; junction bases left unmatched: 14. Looked up from germline, CDR1 is SGHRS and CDR2 is YFSETQ. The CDR3 runs 16 residues. The CDR3 loop reads CASSPGRDRALYEQYF. CDR3 DNA sequence: TGCGCCAGCAGTCCAGGGAGAGACAGGGCACTCTACGAGCAGTACTTC.

The V and J genes are TRBV29-1 and TRBJ1-2; D possibly corresponds to TRBD1 (6 bases). CDR1 SQVTM and CDR2 ANQGSEA come from the germline V gene. The CDR3 is 15 amino acids. V was cut by 3 bases and J by 0 bases, with 14 bases left in between. CDR3 DNA sequence: TGCAGCGTTGAGGGGACATACTCAGCTAACTATGGCTACACCTTC. Translation: CSVEGTYSANYGYTF.

The rearrangement uses TRBV4-1 and TRBJ1-2; the match to TRBD1 covers 7 bases. V lost 6 bases to trimming and J lost 2 bases; unmatched junction nucleotides: 9. The length of the CDR3 is 15 residues. Germline V gene sequence: CDR1 MGHRA, CDR2 YSYEKL. The CDR3 loop is CASSAPEQGNYGYTF. The CDR3 coding sequence is TGCGCCAGCAGTGCCCCGGAACAGGGGAACTATGGCTACACCTTC.

The chain employs TRBV5-1 and TRBJ2-2; 7 bases are a match to TRBD1. V shed 5 bases and J 1 base; nucleotides not matched to a gene: 5. This CDR3 contains 15 residues. From germline, CDR1 is SGHRS and CDR2 YFSETQ. The CDR3 region has the DNA TGCGCCAGCAGTTGGGACAGAGTGAACACCGGGGAGCTGTTTTTT. It yields the protein CASSWDRVNTGELFF.

The chain couples TRBV19 to TRBJ1-5; 10 bases align to TRBD1. J gave up 9 bases and V 10 bases, and 18 bases lay outside the gene matches. CDR3 size: 16 residues. Germline V gene data show CDR1 as LNHDA and CDR2 as SQIVND (reference sequence). CDR3 amino acids: CATSDRGNSDYLPQHF. CDR3 nucleotides: TGTGCCACCTCGGACAGGGGGAATTCGGATTACTTGCCCCAGCATTTT.

The chain recombines TRBV7-8 with TRBJ1-6, with D maybe TRBD1 (6 bases). The CDR3 extends over 15 amino acids. Trimming left V 7 bases short and J 6 bases short, with 16 bases between. CDR1 and CDR2 from the germline V gene are SGHVS and FQNEAQ. CDR3 sequence reads: CASMPTGQLNSPLHF. CDR3 nucleotide sequence: TGTGCCAGCATGCCGACAGGACAGCTTAATTCACCCCTCCACTTT. The full variable domain, its missing parts supplied by reference TRBV7-8 and TRBJ1-6, is GAGVSQSPRYKVAKRGQDVALRCDPISGHVSLFWYQQALGQGPEFLTYFQNEAQLDKSGLPSDRFFAERPEGSVSTLKIQRTQQEDSAVYLCASMPTGQLNSPLHFGNGTRLTVT.

The chain joins TRBV28 to TRBJ1-4, with no clear D. This CDR3 is 15 amino acids long. CDR1 and CDR2 (germline): MDHEN, SYDVKM. V was clipped by 5 bases and J by 0 bases, with 10 bases between them. This chain's CDR3 is CASSPSVATNEKLFF. CDR3 DNA: TGTGCCAGCAGTCCCTCGGTTGCAACTAATGAAAAACTGTTTTTT.

The chain employs TRBV27 and TRBJ1-5; D is undetermined. With 6 bases removed from V and 0 bases from J, the gap between germline ends came to 15 bases. CDR1 is MNHEY and CDR2 is SMNVEV in the germline V gene (reference sequence). The CDR3 is 16 residues long. The CDR3 bases are TGTGCCAGCAGCCCCGCCGCCCTACTTAGCAATCAGCCCCAGCATTTT. It yields the protein CASSPAALLSNQPQHF.

The rearrangement joins TRBV7-2 to TRBJ2-7; D ambiguous. V dropped 0 bases and J dropped 1 base, with 4 bases sitting between them. The CDR3 loop spans 13 amino acids. Germline assignment: CDR1 SGHTA and CDR2 FQGNSA. The CDR3 DNA reads as TGTGCCAGCAGCTTAGCGTCGTCCTACGAGCAGTACTTC. Translated, it gives CASSLASSYEQYF.

The J gene is TRBJ2-3, the V gene TRBV18, with 7 bases fitting TRBD2. The V segment lost 3 bases and the J segment 5 bases; nucleotides outside the gene matches: 5. The CDR3 totals 14 residues. Germline CDR1 and CDR2: KGHSH and LQKENI. CDR3 nucleotides: TGTGCCAGCTCACCGGGGTCGGGAGGAGATACGCAGTATTTT. This gives the protein CASSPGSGGDTQYF.

This clone was detected only a few times. The chain combines TRBV7-6 with TRBJ1-1; 10 positions match TRBD1. J was trimmed by 4 bases and V by 5 bases; bases with no gene match: 4. This CDR3 region has 14 residues. Looked up from germline, CDR1 is SGHVS and CDR2 is FNYEAQ. The DNA of the CDR3 is TGTGCCAGCAGCCATAGACAGGGGGCCACTGAAGCTTTCTTT. Amino acid sequence: CASSHRQGATEAFF. Full variable domain (outside the CDR3, taken from reference TRBV7-6 and TRBJ1-1): GAGVSQSPRYKVTKRGQDVALRCDPISGHVSLYWYRQALGQGPEFLTYFNYEAQQDKSGLPNDRFSAERPEGSISTLTIQRTEQRDSAMYRCASSHRQGATEAFFGQGTRLTVV.

The genes are TRBV27 and TRBJ2-1; possible D gene TRBD2, 6 bases. V lost 3 bases, J lost 0 bases, and 21 bases lay in between. The CDR3 loop spans 19 amino acids. Germline V CDR1 and CDR2: MNHEY, SMNVEV (reference sequence). In nucleotides, the CDR3 is TGTGCCAGCAGTTTTGGACTACGAATAGATTCAAGCTCCTACAATGAGCAGTTCTTC. Encoded protein: CASSFGLRIDSSSYNEQFF.

V gene TRBV5-4 combines with J gene TRBJ2-3, with 14 bases matching TRBD2. CDR3 size: 16 residues. Germline V gene sequence: CDR1 SGHNT, CDR2 YYREEE (reference sequence). After removal of 4 bases from V and 6 bases from J, the junction contained 7 bases not matched to a gene. CDR3 amino acids: CASSPRLAGGLDTQYF. CDR3 DNA: TGTGCCAGCAGCCCCCGACTAGCGGGGGGGCTTGATACGCAGTATTTT.

This clone occurred a few times. The chain combines TRBV28 with TRBJ2-7; 7 bases are a match to TRBD2. Germline lookup yields CDR1 MDHEN and CDR2 SYDVKM. Germline trimming cut 2 bases from V and 2 bases from J; bases unmatched to any gene: 6. This CDR3 has 15 amino acids. This CDR3 reads CASSLGGSITYEQYF. CDR3 in DNA: TGTGCCAGCAGTTTAGGCGGGAGTATAACCTACGAGCAGTACTTC.

V is TRBV5-4 and J is TRBJ1-2; TRBD1 matches at 8 bases. Unmatched junction bases numbered 8, after V lost 4 bases and J lost 6 bases. Germline CDR1 SGHNT, CDR2 YYREEE (reference sequence). The CDR3 has 14 residues. This CDR3 reads CASSSQGAGNGYTF. DNA of the CDR3: TGTGCCAGCAGCAGCCAGGGGGCCGGTAATGGCTACACCTTC.

The chain combines TRBV4-1 with TRBJ1-6; 9 bases align to TRBD1. The germline V gene encodes CDR1 MGHRA and CDR2 YSYEKL. J lost 6 bases, V lost 4 bases, and 4 bases had no gene match. The CDR3 length is 15 residues. This chain's CDR3 is CASSRLGQGNSPLHF. In DNA form, the CDR3 reads TGCGCCAGCAGCCGGTTGGGACAGGGTAATTCACCCCTCCACTTT.

The chain recombines TRBV11-1 with TRBJ2-7; 9 bases are a match to TRBD1. Germline trimming cut 5 bases from V and 2 bases from J; bases unmatched to any gene: 7. This CDR3 is 15 amino acids long. CDR1 is SGHAT and CDR2 is FQDESV in the germline V gene (reference sequence). Here the CDR3 DNA reads TGTGCCAGCAGCCGGACAGGGGCCTCCGCCTACGAGCAGTACTTC. Protein sequence: CASSRTGASAYEQYF.